This T cell receptor beta chain is from a study of T cell repertoires in cytomegalovirus infection. With regard to this clonotype: Its antigen remains unknown.

Via MiXCR, TCRdb re-called the reads, giving one row per CDR3 protein. The table records around 81,000 distinct CDR3 sequences, roughly 40% of them present only once. The sample was CD8+ T cells from cultured PBMCs, taken from culture after CMV antigen stimulation. This receptor was taken from a human donor in good health (CMV status not recorded). Some clones in this sample may be carry-over from other donors' samples.

CDR3 residues: CASSPHGVESGQYF. CDR3 nucleotides: TGTGCCAGCAGTCCCCACGGAGTGGAATCCGGGCAGTACTTC. The chain uses TRBV27 and TRBJ2-7; D gene ambiguous. The germline gives CDR1 MNHEY, CDR2 SMNVEV (reference sequence). Trimming stripped 5 bases from V and 9 bases from J, with 20 bases between. There are 14 residues in the CDR3.